This is a list of T cell receptor beta chains from one sample in a study of long-term antiretroviral therapy in people with HIV. The table came from immunoSEQ multiplex PCR; TCRdb's copy has only in-frame clones and leaves some out. Of about 22,000 clones detected, around nine tenths appear once; the ten largest clones hold 6.4%. Material: unsorted PBMCs, obtained 0.6 years after starting antiretroviral therapy. Every receptor here comes from a man aged 60 to 75 with HIV. CDR3s include the opening cysteine and the closing phenylalanine or tryptophan. A D gene is named only where the DNA matches it firmly. A clone size is listed for some rows: how often the clone was seen (once, few, many), or a class if it is expanded.

clone_size cdr3_length j_call d_call v_call cdr3_aa cdr3_nt
. 12 TRBJ2-1 . TRBV6-1 CASSEATGPQFF TGTGCCAGCAGTGAAGCTACCGGGCCCCAGTTCTTC
few 15 TRBJ1-5 TRBD1 TRBV9 CASSAGTGHNQPQHF TGTGCCAGCAGCGCCGGGACAGGCCATAATCAGCCCCAGCATTTT
. 13 TRBJ2-3 . TRBV9 CASSVRFADTQYF TGTGCCAGCAGCGTACGTTTCGCAGATACGCAGTATTTT
. 12 TRBJ2-1 TRBD2 TRBV10-1 CATGTTYNEQFF TGCGCCACCGGGACTACGTACAATGAGCAGTTCTTC
once 15 TRBJ1-4 . TRBV7-9 CASSSASATNEKLFF TGTGCCAGCAGCTCCGCATCCGCAACTAATGAAAAACTGTTTTTT
. 17 TRBJ2-3 . TRBV6-1 CASSADTALRTTDTQYF TGTGCCAGCAGTGCCGACACGGCCCTAAGAACCACAGATACGCAGTATTTT
. 16 TRBJ2-3 . TRBV6-1 CASSGGAYRITDTQYF TGTGCCAGCAGTGGGGGGGCCTACAGAATCACAGATACGCAGTATTTT
. 15 TRBJ2-1 TRBD1 TRBV5-1 CASSLAGGWDNEQFF TGCGCCAGCAGCTTGGCAGGGGGCTGGGACAATGAGCAGTTCTTC
few 13 TRBJ1-6 . TRBV6-5 CASSYRVPSPLHF TGTGCCAGCAGTTACAGGGTACCCTCACCCCTCCACTTT
. 16 TRBJ2-1 . TRBV9 CASSVAGVRSYNEQFF TGTGCCAGCAGCGTAGCGGGGGTGAGGTCCTACAATGAGCAGTTCTTC
. 14 TRBJ2-7 . TRBV18 CASSPNPGPYEQYF TGTGCCAGCTCACCAAACCCAGGCCCTTACGAGCAGTACTTC
few 13 TRBJ1-2 . TRBV28 CASSSLGDYGYTF TGTGCCAGCAGTTCCCTAGGTGACTATGGCTACACCTTC
few 16 TRBJ2-7 . TRBV19 CASSMYWGPLDYEQYF TGTGCCAGTAGTATGTATTGGGGACCCTTAGACTACGAGCAGTACTTC
. 18 TRBJ1-2 . TRBV28 CASSLFYQGTGVVYGYTF TGTGCCAGCAGTTTGTTTTATCAGGGGACGGGTGTCGTCTATGGCTACACCTTC
. 14 TRBJ1-5 . TRBV30 CAWSGPVGNQPQHF TGTGCCTGGAGTGGGCCAGTGGGGAATCAGCCCCAGCATTTT
. 14 TRBJ2-7 TRBD1 TRBV5-1 CASSSGQRLYEQYF TGCGCCAGCAGCTCGGGACAGAGACTCTACGAGCAGTACTTC
. 17 TRBJ2-2 . TRBV7-3 CASSLAGGAQVPGELFF TGTGCCAGCAGCTTAGCAGGAGGGGCCCAGGTCCCCGGGGAGCTGTTTTTT
. 14 TRBJ1-2 . TRBV6-5 CASSLAGRNYGYTF TGTGCCAGCAGCCTAGCAGGGCGCAACTATGGCTACACCTTC
. 15 TRBJ2-1 TRBD1 TRBV19 CASSTDRGDYNEQFF TGTGCCAGTAGTACCGACAGGGGAGATTACAATGAGCAGTTCTTC
. 14 TRBJ2-3 TRBD2 TRBV5-1 CASSKTSGRDTQYF TGCGCCAGCAGCAAGACTAGCGGGCGGGATACGCAGTATTTT
. 10 TRBJ2-1 . TRBV6-1 CASSPGEQFF TGTGCCAGCAGCCCGGGTGAGCAGTTCTTC
. 15 TRBJ2-5 TRBD1 TRBV5-1 CASSLLGTDQETQYF TGCGCCAGCAGCCTGCTAGGGACAGACCAAGAGACCCAGTACTTC
. 15 TRBJ1-3 . TRBV7-9 CASSLDSGAGNTIYF TGTGCCAGCAGCTTAGATTCAGGGGCTGGAAACACCATATATTTT
. 14 TRBJ2-3 . TRBV5-1 CASSLDPPVDTQYF TGCGCCAGCAGCTTGGACCCCCCGGTGGATACGCAGTATTTT
once 15 TRBJ2-1 TRBD2 TRBV19 CASSQTSGIYNEQFF TGTGCCAGTAGCCAGACTAGCGGCATATACAATGAGCAGTTCTTC
. 14 TRBJ2-5 TRBD2 TRBV19 CATTPGLDRETQYF TGTGCCACCACGCCAGGACTAGACCGCGAGACCCAGTACTTC
. 13 TRBJ1-4 TRBD1 TRBV29-1 CSVATGGHEKLFF TGCAGCGTTGCGACAGGGGGCCATGAAAAACTGTTTTTT
. 12 TRBJ2-3 . TRBV7-9 CASSLIRDTQYF TGTGCCAGCAGCTTAATCAGGGATACGCAGTATTTT
. 14 TRBJ2-3 TRBD1 TRBV5-1 CASATGQGTDTQYF TGCGCCAGCGCGACCGGACAGGGCACAGATACGCAGTATTTT
. 15 TRBJ1-2 TRBD1 TRBV18 CASSPPPRGPYGYTF TGTGCCAGCTCACCACCGCCAAGGGGGCCATATGGCTACACCTTC
once 16 TRBJ1-6 TRBD1 TRBV28 CASSSPAGTGSSPLHF TGTGCCAGCAGTTCCCCCGCCGGGACAGGAAGTTCACCCCTCCACTTT
. 15 TRBJ2-1 TRBD2 TRBV5-1 CASRGGLAGGQEQFF TGCGCCAGCAGAGGTGGGCTAGCGGGAGGACAGGAGCAGTTCTTC
few 12 TRBJ1-2 . TRBV10-3 CAISESRGGYTF TGTGCCATCAGTGAGTCAAGGGGTGGCTACACCTTC
. 15 TRBJ1-5 TRBD1 TRBV18 CASSPTGGIRQPQHF TGTGCCAGCTCACCAACAGGGGGTATTCGGCAGCCCCAGCATTTT
. 15 TRBJ2-5 TRBD1 TRBV7-2 CASSLARQGIATQYF TGTGCCAGCAGCTTAGCCCGACAGGGGATTGCGACCCAGTACTTC
. 14 TRBJ2-7 TRBD1 TRBV5-1 CASSGQGSSYEQYF TGCGCCAGCAGTGGACAGGGGTCCTCCTACGAGCAGTACTTC
. 14 TRBJ2-3 TRBD2 TRBV29-1 CSVEDPVGGDTQYF TGCAGCGTTGAAGATCCGGTGGGAGGGGATACGCAGTATTTT
. 12 TRBJ2-1 . TRBV5-1 CASSLVGIGQFF TGCGCCAGCAGCTTGGTGGGGATCGGGCAGTTCTTC
few 14 TRBJ1-2 TRBD1 TRBV30 CAWSATWTGEGYTF TGTGCCTGGAGTGCGACTTGGACAGGGGAAGGCTACACCTTC
. 16 TRBJ2-3 TRBD1 TRBV7-6 CASSLVGGEGTDTQYF TGTGCCAGCAGCTTAGTAGGGGGCGAGGGCACAGATACGCAGTATTTT
few 14 TRBJ1-1 . TRBV7-9 CASSPHGGDTEAFF TGTGCCAGCAGCCCCCACGGGGGGGACACTGAAGCTTTCTTT
. 13 TRBJ2-1 . TRBV2 CAGRLQQHNEQFF TGTGCCGGAAGACTACAGCAACACAATGAGCAGTTCTTC
. 16 TRBJ2-5 TRBD2 TRBV7-2 CASSFTSGGVQETQYF TGTGCCAGCAGCTTCACTAGCGGGGGCGTTCAAGAGACCCAGTACTTC
. 14 TRBJ2-7 . TRBV5-5 CASSRTGNSYEQYF TGTGCCAGCAGCCGCACAGGGAACTCCTACGAGCAGTACTTC
once 15 TRBJ2-7 TRBD1 TRBV5-1 CASSLGTGGLNEQYF TGCGCCAGCAGCTTGGGGACAGGGGGCTTGAACGAGCAGTACTTC